What follows are 18 T cell receptor beta chains derived from one specimen sequenced in a study of vaccination effects on CD4 cells after COVID-19. Libraries were prepared by immunoSEQ multiplex PCR; TCRdb keeps only in-frame clonotypes and omits some of them. The sample holds 65,000 to 80,000 clones, 75% to 80% seen once. These receptors' antigens are unknown. Isolation of CD4+ T cells took place after ten to eleven days of culture. Sequencing used CD4+ T cells from PBMCs cultured without peptide, obtained before COVID-19 vaccination. These receptors all come from a human donor who received a COVID-19 vaccine.

The chain couples TRBV6-5 to TRBJ1-1; D unclear. CDR3 length: 13 amino acids. Trimming took off 9 bases at V and 3 bases at J, with 14 bases between the two ends. The germline V gene encodes CDR1 MNHEY and CDR2 SVGAGI. CDR3 sequence: CASERLRDTEAFF. CDR3 bases: TGTGCCAGTGAGCGTCTACGTGACACTGAAGCTTTCTTT.

The rearrangement links TRBV6-5 to TRBJ1-1; D not certain. V was trimmed by 6 bases and J by 1 base, leaving 6 bases between them. Germline-derived CDR1 and CDR2 are MNHEY and SVGAGI. The CDR3 has 12 residues. CDR3 region: CASRRENTEAFF. The CDR3 DNA follows: TGTGCCAGCAGGAGGGAGAACACTGAAGCTTTCTTT.

This clone was observed a single time. The V and J genes are TRBV19 and TRBJ1-2; D gene ambiguous. The V gene's germline CDR1 is LNHDA and CDR2 SQIVND (reference sequence). The CDR3 sequence is 13 residues long. The V end was cut by 2 bases, the J end by 4 bases, with 8 bases between. CDR3 nucleotide sequence: TGTGCCAGTAGTATAAAGGGTTCCTATGGCTACACCTTC. Its protein is CASSIKGSYGYTF. The complete variable domain, with remaining parts taken from reference TRBV19 and TRBJ1-2, reads DGGITQSPKYLFRKEGQNVTLSCEQNLNHDAMYWYRQDPGQGLRLIYYSQIVNDFQKGDIAEGYSVSREKKESFPLTVTSAQKNPTAFYLCASSIKGSYGYTFGSGTRLTVV.

This rearrangement joins TRBV21-1 to TRBJ2-3; the DNA was not used to check the table's D call, TRBD2. TRBV21-1 is a documented pseudogene. This CDR3 comprises 17 residues. The CDR3 loop is CASSKPVSPDGTDTQYF. CDR3 sequence (DNA): TGTGCCAGCAGCAAACCGGTAAGCCCTGATGGCACAGATACGCAGTATTTT.

J is TRBJ2-5 and V is TRBV11-3, with 12 bases aligning to TRBD2. Germline CDR1 reads SGHNT; CDR2 reads YENEEA. With 5 bases clipped from V and 5 bases from J, the junction kept 15 bases outside the gene matches. This CDR3 comprises 18 residues. This CDR3 is CASSTGTSGSLPVETQYF. In DNA form, the CDR3 reads TGTGCCAGCAGCACCGGGACTAGCGGGTCCCTCCCCGTGGAGACCCAGTACTTC.

This clone was seen only once. This chain uses TRBV3-1 (or the pseudogene TRBV3-2) with TRBJ1-4; 8 bases agree with TRBD1. Trimming removed 4 bases from V and 3 bases from J; junction bases left unmatched: 4. The CDR3 spans 15 residues. Per the germline V gene, CDR1 is LGHDT and CDR2 is YNNKEL (reference sequence). CDR3: CASSRRQGSNEKLFF. The CDR3 DNA sequence: TGTGCCAGCAGCCGTCGACAGGGGTCTAATGAAAAACTGTTTTTT.

The CDR3 nucleotides are TGTGCCAGCAGTGGATCTCTCGCGGGGGGGCCCTATGAGCAGTTCTTC. This codes for CASSGSLAGGPYEQFF. The V call is TRBV6-1, the J call TRBJ2-1; TRBD2 matches at 9 bases. Trimming cost V 4 bases and J 8 bases; bases outside gene matches: 12. Germline lookup yields CDR1 MNHNS and CDR2 SASEGT. The CDR3 is made up of 16 amino acids.

The chain is built from TRBV5-1 and TRBJ1-2, with 12 bases fitting TRBD1. Germline CDR1 SGHRS, CDR2 YFSETQ. The CDR3 is made up of 16 amino acids. With V trimmed by 4 bases and J by 5 bases, 9 bases remained unmatched. The chain's CDR3 is CASSLTPGQGAYGYTF. As DNA, the CDR3 is TGCGCCAGCAGCCTAACTCCGGGACAGGGGGCGTATGGCTACACCTTC.

The rearrangement links TRBV6-5 to TRBJ2-5; D is perhaps TRBD2 (7 bases). Germline assignment: CDR1 MNHEY and CDR2 SVGAGI. The CDR3 consists of 15 residues. Trimming pared 0 bases from V and 5 bases from J, leaving 13 bases between. CDR3 protein: CASSYSRGGRETQYF. The CDR3 nucleotides read TGTGCCAGCAGTTACTCGAGGGGGGGCAGGGAGACCCAGTACTTC.

The chain has TRBV5-1 and TRBJ2-3; the match to TRBD1 covers 12 bases. CDR3 length: 16 residues. V gave up 4 bases and J gave up 0 bases; unmatched junction bases: 3. Germline V lookup: CDR1 SGHRS, CDR2 YFSETQ. The CDR3 region has the DNA TGCGCCAGCAGCGGGGGACAGGGGGCGAGCACAGATACGCAGTATTTT. This codes for CASSGGQGASTDTQYF.

The rearrangement joins TRBV10-3 to TRBJ2-7; D assignment may be TRBD1 or TRBD2 (7 bases each). The CDR3 runs to 14 residues. Germline CDR1 ENHRY, CDR2 SYGVKD. V lost 2 bases, J lost 7 bases, and 15 bases lay in between. The CDR3 DNA reads as TGTGCCATCAGTGAGGGGGAGGGGGCGCGTGAGCAGTACGTC. Translated, it gives CAISEGEGAREQYV.

The rearrangement uses TRBV24-1 and TRBJ1-2; D gene ambiguous. The CDR3 is 14 amino acids. Germline V lookup: CDR1 KGHDR, CDR2 SFDVKD. V was shortened by 3 bases and J by 8 bases, with 15 bases between the two germline ends. The CDR3 nucleotides are TGTGCCACCAGTGATCCACCTGTCGCTGGGGGCTACACCTTC. This translates into CATSDPPVAGGYTF.

This chain links TRBV25-1 with TRBJ1-2; weak D call: TRBD1 (6 bases). The CDR3 contains 15 residues. Trimming took off 6 bases at V and 6 bases at J, with 20 bases between the two ends. The germline CDR1 and CDR2 sequences are MGHDK and SYGVNS. The CDR3 DNA follows: TGTGCCAGCAGCCGAAGTCCCAACAGGGAAGATGGCTACACCTTC. Translation: CASSRSPNREDGYTF.

The V gene is TRBV28, the J gene TRBJ2-3; D is uncertain. Germline CDR1 reads MDHEN; CDR2 reads SYDVKM. CDR3 size: 14 residues. Trimming took 1 base from V and 2 from J, leaving 7 bases between them. The CDR3 DNA reads as TGTGCCAGCAGTTTATTACAGCTCACAGATACGCAGTATTTT. Translation gives CASSLLQLTDTQYF.

This clone was found once. V is TRBV6-5 and J is TRBJ2-3; 7 nucleotides agree with TRBD1. In germline, CDR1 is MNHEY, CDR2 SVGAGI. The CDR3 is 14 residues long. After removal of 4 bases from V and 4 bases from J, the junction contained 5 bases not matched to a gene. Here the CDR3 DNA reads TGTGCCAGCAGTTGGGGGACAGTATCAGATACGCAGTATTTT. Translation gives CASSWGTVSDTQYF.

The chain joins TRBV18 to TRBJ2-2; D call uncertain. V was pared by 0 bases and J by 7 bases, with 15 bases between. Germline lookup yields CDR1 KGHSH and CDR2 LQKENI. The length of the CDR3 is 16 residues. CDR3 sequence: CASSPPLQAPNGELFF. CDR3 DNA sequence: TGTGCCAGCTCACCACCGCTCCAAGCGCCTAACGGGGAGCTGTTTTTT.

The J gene is TRBJ1-1, the V gene TRBV28; 7 bases are shared with TRBD1. V was pared by 5 bases and J by 4 bases, with 13 bases of the junction left unmatched. Per the germline V gene, CDR1 is MDHEN and CDR2 is SYDVKM. The CDR3 covers 16 residues. This CDR3 is CASSPGTATLGTEAFF. For the CDR3, the DNA is TGTGCCAGCAGTCCCGGGACAGCCACCCTGGGCACTGAAGCTTTCTTT. Combining the CDR3 with reference TRBV28 and TRBJ1-1 gives the whole variable domain DVKVTQSSRYLVKRTGEKVFLECVQDMDHENMFWYRQDPGLGLRLIYFSYDVKMKEKGDIPEGYSVSREKKERFSLILESASTNQTSMYLCASSPGTATLGTEAFFGQGTRLTVV.

The rearrangement links TRBV7-8 to TRBJ2-5; 9 positions agree with TRBD1. This CDR3 has 15 amino acids. Germline assignment: CDR1 SGHVS and CDR2 FQNEAQ. V lost 5 bases, J lost 5 bases, and 9 bases stayed unmatched. For the CDR3, the DNA is TGTGCCAGCAGCCCGATAACAGGGGGCGCCGAGACCCAGTACTTC. Residues: CASSPITGGAETQYF.